What follows are 2 T cell receptor beta chains derived from one specimen sequenced in a study of human T cells and chemical hapten exposure. TCRdb ran MiXCR on the RACE reads and lists one entry per CDR3 protein. The sample consists of around 380,000 distinct CDR3 sequences, around 5.5% of them appearing once. Regarding time point: pre-sensitization, week 0. Treatment defined: therapeutic diphenylcyclopropenone sensitization with weekly scalp DPC. Sequenced here: whole blood, sampled in connection with sensitization to the hapten diphenylcyclopropenone (DPC). The receptors come from a woman under 30 with alopecia areata. Some clones in this sample may be carry-over from other donors' samples.

Many counts were recorded for this clonotype. The J gene is TRBJ1-1, the V gene TRBV7-9; D is ambiguous. Germline CDR1 reads SEHNR; CDR2 reads FQNEAQ (reference sequence). The CDR3 runs to 12 residues. V was shortened by 5 bases and J by 4 bases, with 8 bases between the two germline ends. In DNA form, the CDR3 reads TGTGCCAGCAGCCGTGGGCCCACTGAAGCTTTCTTT. This encodes CASSRGPTEAFF.

The chain joins TRBV12-3 or TRBV12-4 to TRBJ2-3; D may be TRBD1 or TRBD2 (6 bases each). The CDR3 consists of 13 residues. With 7 bases removed from V and 2 bases from J, the gap between germline ends came to 10 bases. CDR3 region: CASNWGATDTQYF. CDR3 in DNA: TGTGCCAGCAATTGGGGGGCCACAGATACGCAGTATTTT.